The present T cell receptor (beta chain) was sequenced within a study of T cell repertoires in aging, cancer and after chemotherapy. Study context: Some 8.1 million TCR reads were in the whole dataset.

Rearranged V-D-J TRB sequences were amplified with a mixed TRB-A/B primer pool. TCRdb reprocessed the multiplex PCR reads with MiXCR, giving one entry per CDR3 protein. Of 9,500 or so distinct CDR3 sequences in the sample, around 35% are singletons; the top ten hold around 2.8%. Amplification of TCR beta used genomic DNA extracted from peripheral blood. The germline V gene encodes CDR1 LGHNA and CDR2 YNFKEQ. CDR3 length equals 15 residues. As for this clonotype: Germline and junction disagree at one end, which may indicate a read error.

The sample consisted of blood. The receptor was isolated from a human donor in good health. The chain joins TRBV4-2 to TRBJ1-5, with D tentatively TRBD1 (6 bases). The CDR3, as DNA: TGCGCCAGCAGCCAGGGTACAGGGTACAATCAGCCCCAGCATTTT. Translation gives CASSQGTGYNQPQHF.